The clone carrying this TCR beta chain was found once. These data belong to a study of CD8 T cells in Susac syndrome. Germline loops: CDR1 GTSNPN, CDR2 SVGIG (reference sequence). This CDR3 region has 15 residues. With 2 bases clipped from V and 6 bases from J, the junction kept 7 bases outside the gene matches. A quantity of about 0.45 to 1 ug RNA underwent reverse transcription using random hexamers. TCRdb re-called the immunoSEQ multiplex PCR reads through MiXCR, storing one row per CDR3 protein. Here the sample spans roughly 130,000 distinct CDR3 sequences, around 94% being singletons. Sequences were obtained from CD4+ T cells from PBMCs. The gene calls are TRBV30 and TRBJ1-2, with TRBD1 matching over 12 bases. This clonotype was obtained from a human donor with multiple sclerosis. The CDR3 loop is CAWSHRDRGPNGYTF. The DNA for the CDR3 is TGTGCCTGGAGTCACCGGGACAGGGGGCCTAATGGCTACACCTTC.